The 25 T cell receptor beta chains below come from one sample, sequenced in a study of Graves' ophthalmopathy and Graves' hyperthyroidism. Amplification of the TCR beta CDR3 regions used RNA transcripts (as template). In the first round, RT-PCR was carried out with HTBI primers, and a multiplex PCR formed the second round. TCRdb re-analysed the multiplex PCR reads in MiXCR, keeping a single row per CDR3 protein. The sample yields around 520,000 distinct CDR3 sequences, roughly 39% seen once. Sample: peripheral blood or thyroid tissue (not recorded which). The receptors shown here come from an adult man with Graves' hyperthyroidism.

In regard to this clonotype: A much larger clone is a single base away; this may be a read error. The rearrangement joins TRBV12-3 or TRBV12-4 to TRBJ1-1, with D unresolved. Trimming left V 2 bases short and J 9 bases short, with 7 bases between. The CDR3 length is 11 residues. The CDR3 spells CASSLLAKAFF. The DNA of the CDR3 is TGTGCCAGCAGTTTACTCGCTAAAGCTTTCTTT.

This clonotype was picked up a small number of times. A much larger clone is a single base away; this may be a read error. The rearrangement links TRBV12-3 or TRBV12-4 to TRBJ2-5, with 12 bases matching TRBD2. This CDR3 has 15 residues. The CDR3 reads CANSGLAGHGETQYF. In DNA form, the CDR3 reads TGTGCCAACAGTGGACTAGCGGGGCACGGAGAGACCCAGTACTTC.

This chain connects TRBV7-9 to TRBJ1-1; 7 nucleotides line up with TRBD1. CDR3 length: 13 residues. Looked up from germline, CDR1 is SEHNR and CDR2 is FQNEAQ (reference sequence). V was pared by 6 bases and J by 7 bases, with 8 bases of the junction left unmatched. CDR3 residues: CASSEAGGYEAFF. The CDR3 DNA is TGTGCCAGCAGTGAAGCAGGGGGGTATGAAGCTTTCTTT.

The chain joins TRBV25-1 to TRBJ1-2; tentatively, D is TRBD1 (5 bases). CDR1 and CDR2 from the germline V gene are MGHDK and SYGVNS. The ends were cut back, 4 bases at V and 4 bases at J, with 10 bases in the middle. There are 13 residues in the CDR3. CDR3 nucleotide sequence: TGTGCCAGCAGTGTGGGGCCCGTCTATGGCTACACCTTC. It yields the protein CASSVGPVYGYTF.

This clonotype appeared a few times. This rearrangement joins TRBV6-6 to TRBJ1-2; D not certain. Germline CDR1 MNHNY, CDR2 SVGAGI (reference sequence). V was cut by 2 bases and J by 4 bases, with 14 bases left in between. The CDR3 covers 15 residues. The CDR3 protein is CASSYPWAGSYGYTF. The CDR3 coding sequence is TGTGCCAGCAGTTACCCCTGGGCAGGCTCCTATGGCTACACCTTC.

At least ten counts were recorded for this clonotype. In DNA, the CDR3 is TGTGCCAGCAGCCAACAGCGGATGGCGGGAGCAGCCTCCAGGGAGCAGTACTTC. Its translation is CASSQQRMAGAASREQYF. The rearrangement uses TRBV7-9 and TRBJ2-7; 7 bases fit TRBD2. From germline, CDR1 is SEHNR and CDR2 FQNEAQ (reference sequence). The CDR3 sequence is 18 residues long. With 5 bases clipped from V and 7 bases from J, the junction kept 23 bases outside the gene matches.

Only a few counts were recorded for this clonotype. The V and J genes are TRBV7-9 and TRBJ2-5, with a tentative D call TRBD2 (5 bases). The CDR3 covers 15 residues. Germline V gene sequence: CDR1 SEHNR, CDR2 FQNEAQ (reference sequence). Trimming cost V 2 bases and J 5 bases, with 15 bases left between them. The CDR3 DNA follows: TGTGCCAGCAGCTTATCGGCTAGCTGTGGGGAGACCCAGTACTTC. Residues: CASSLSASCGETQYF.

This chain joins TRBV10-3 and TRBJ2-5, with 9 nucleotides matching TRBD2. This CDR3 is 19 amino acids long. Germline values: CDR1 ENHRY, CDR2 SYGVKD. V shed 2 bases and J 5 bases; nucleotides not matched to a gene: 18. CDR3 sequence: CAISEPELAGARPGETQYF. CDR3 coding DNA: TGTGCCATCAGTGAGCCGGAGTTAGCGGGAGCGCGCCCCGGGGAGACCCAGTACTTC.

In its sample, this clonotype was seen a few times. The chain couples TRBV7-9 to TRBJ2-7, with D tentatively TRBD1 or TRBD2 (6 bases each). The V and J ends lost 6 bases and 2 bases respectively, with 20 bases between them. Looked up from germline, CDR1 is SEHNR and CDR2 is FQNEAQ (reference sequence). CDR3 length: 16 residues. CDR3 protein: CASSLFRGPDTYEQYF. DNA of the CDR3: TGTGCCAGCAGTTTATTCCGGGGGCCGGACACCTACGAGCAGTACTTC.

This clonotype was counted only a few times. The chain is built from TRBV5-1 and TRBJ2-5; the D gene could be TRBD1 or TRBD2 (5 bases each). The V end lost 4 bases, the J end lost 9 bases, and 19 bases lay between the germline ends. From germline, CDR1 is SGHRS and CDR2 YFSETQ. CDR3 length equals 14 residues. CDR3 DNA: TGCGCCAGCAGCCCGGGACCAGGCGGAGTGCCCCAGTACTTC. Its translation is CASSPGPGGVPQYF.

The chain carries TRBV10-3 and TRBJ1-4; D remains ambiguous. CDR3 length: 15 amino acids. The V end was cut by 10 bases, the J end by 3 bases, with 18 bases between. Germline values: CDR1 ENHRY, CDR2 SYGVKD. In DNA, the CDR3 is TGTGCCAGCAGGAGACAAGACGTGGCTAATGAAAAACTGTTTTTT. Amino acids: CASRRQDVANEKLFF.

Note on this clonotype: In this CDR3 the conserved last residue, phenylalanine or tryptophan, is missing, so a read error is likely. The limits of the CDR3 on the DNA are not certain, so only TCRdb's listed CDR3 is given. V is TRBV2 and J is TRBJ2-6. Per germline, CDR1 SNHLY and CDR2 FYNNEI. With termini counted, the CDR3 has 9 amino acids. The CDR3 loop is CASSEHSTS.

This clonotype was observed many times. This chain connects TRBV19 to TRBJ1-1, with 8 bases that match TRBD1. The germline gives CDR1 LNHDA, CDR2 SQIVND (reference sequence). The CDR3 runs 13 residues. V shed 6 bases and J 5 bases; nucleotides not matched to a gene: 5. In nucleotides, the CDR3 is TGTGCCAGTAGCCGGACAGGGAGGACTGAAGCTTTCTTT. Encoded protein: CASSRTGRTEAFF.

This clonotype showed up many times. This rearrangement joins TRBV20-1 to TRBJ2-5, with D tentatively TRBD2 (5 bases). The germline gives CDR1 DFQATT, CDR2 SNEGSKA (reference sequence). V lost 2 bases and J 1 base, leaving 23 bases between the germline ends. CDR3 size: 18 residues. CDR3 nucleotide sequence: TGCAGTGCTAGACTCAGAGGAGGAGACCGCAAGTCCCAAGAGACCCAGTACTTC. This gives the protein CSARLRGGDRKSQETQYF.

This clonotype was counted a single time. The CDR3 does not close with the conserved phenylalanine or tryptophan, likely indicating a read error. No DNA is shown, since the ends of the CDR3 on it are uncertain; the CDR3 is the one TCRdb lists. The V and J genes are TRBV29-1 and TRBJ1-3; the D call of TRBD1 is as the table states it, not checked on the DNA. Counting both end residues, the CDR3 totals 9 amino acids. Germline V gene lookup returns CDR1 SQVTM and CDR2 ANQGSEA. CDR3 region: CSVIGTENT.

This clonotype is a singleton in its sample. This chain connects TRBV6-1 to TRBJ2-7; 8 positions match TRBD1. Germline lookup yields CDR1 MNHNS and CDR2 SASEGT. The CDR3 is made up of 16 amino acids. V lost 8 bases to trimming and J lost 0 bases; unmatched junction nucleotides: 12. The CDR3 spells CASSLLGGQASYEQYF. CDR3 DNA sequence: TGTGCCAGCTCCTTGTTGGGGGGACAGGCCTCCTACGAGCAGTACTTC.

This clonotype was detected only a few times. This chain connects TRBV6-1 to TRBJ1-1, with D tentatively TRBD1 (5 bases). V was cut by 4 bases and J by 6 bases, with 15 bases left in between. CDR3 length: 14 amino acids. From germline, CDR1 is MNHNS and CDR2 SASEGT. CDR3 sequence: CASSARGGDAEAFF. CDR3 nucleotides: TGTGCCAGCAGTGCCCGGGGTGGGGACGCTGAAGCTTTCTTT.

This clonotype has at least ten counts. The chain has TRBV2 and TRBJ1-5; D may be TRBD1 (5 bases). CDR3 length equals 14 residues. Germline V CDR1 and CDR2: SNHLY, FYNNEI. Between the trimmed V and J ends, which lost 5 bases and 7 bases, there was a span of 15 bases. CDR3 region: CASSKDRVQQPQHF. CDR3 coding DNA: TGTGCCAGCAGTAAAGACAGAGTCCAACAGCCCCAGCATTTT.

This clonotype came up a few times. V and J are TRBV12-5 and TRBJ1-5; unclear D gene. From germline, CDR1 is LGHNT and CDR2 FRNRAP. Trimming removed 6 bases from V and 5 bases from J, with 11 bases in between. This CDR3 region has 13 residues. The CDR3 here is CASGYPGDQPQHF. As DNA, the CDR3 is TGTGCTAGTGGGTACCCCGGGGATCAGCCCCAGCATTTT. Drawing the rest from reference TRBV12-5 and TRBJ1-5, the complete variable domain is DARVTQTPRHKVTEMGQEVTMRCQPILGHNTVFWYRQTMMQGLELLAYFRNRAPLDDSGMPKDRFSAEMPDATLATLKIQPSEPRDSAVYFCASGYPGDQPQHFGDGTRLSIL.

For this clonotype: A much larger clone lies a single base off, so this may be a read error. In DNA, the CDR3 is TGTGCCAGCAGCCTGAGCAGGAACACCGGGGAGCTGGTTTTT. This gives the protein CASSLSRNTGELVF. The rearrangement links TRBV11-2 to TRBJ2-2; the D gene is possibly TRBD2 (5 bases). The length of the CDR3 is 14 residues. Germline lookup yields CDR1 SGHAT and CDR2 FQNNGV.

The table lists this clonotype with many counts. V and J are TRBV7-6 and TRBJ1-1; D gene uncertain. Germline V gene lookup returns CDR1 SGHVS and CDR2 FNYEAQ. This CDR3 is 15 amino acids long. V lost 0 bases and J 1 base, leaving 9 bases between the germline ends. This CDR3 reads CASSLAPSTNTEAFF. The CDR3 nucleotides read TGTGCCAGCAGCTTAGCCCCCAGTACGAACACTGAAGCTTTCTTT.

This clonotype has a count of ten or more. Germline and junction disagree at one end, which may indicate a read error. Here the CDR3 DNA reads TGTGCCATCAGTGAGTCCCCCACCTTGACCCGCTTT. Translating gives CAISESPTLTRF. The chain couples TRBV10-3 to TRBJ1-1; the D is unclear. This CDR3 has 12 residues. Germline V gives CDR1 ENHRY, CDR2 SYGVKD.

V and J are TRBV7-2 and TRBJ2-7; 8 bases fit TRBD1. CDR1 is SGHTA, CDR2 FQGNSA, per germline. Trimming removed 4 bases from V and 3 bases from J; junction bases left unmatched: 5. The CDR3 is 14 amino acids. CDR3 residues: CASSSYRGDYEQYF. In DNA form, the CDR3 reads TGTGCCAGCAGCTCTTACAGGGGGGACTACGAGCAGTACTTC. The entire variable domain, with the rest obtained from reference TRBV7-2 and TRBJ2-7, is as follows: GAGVSQSPSNKVTEKGKDVELRCDPISGHTALYWYRQSLGQGLEFLIYFQGNSAPDKSGLPSDRFSAERTGGSVSTLTIQRTQQEDSAVYLCASSSYRGDYEQYFGPGTRLTVT.

The chain joins TRBV15 to TRBJ1-1; TRBD1 aligns across 8 bases. The germline V gene encodes CDR1 LNHNV and CDR2 YYDKDF (reference sequence). Losses at the gene ends were 8 bases for V and 7 bases for J; bases not matched to a gene: 3. There are 11 residues in the CDR3. This chain's CDR3 is CATGTGGEAFF. CDR3 coding DNA: TGTGCCACCGGAACAGGGGGTGAAGCTTTCTTT.

CDR3 protein: CASSESGSKEKLFF. CDR3 nucleotides: TGCGCCAGCAGTGAGTCGGGTAGCAAGGAAAAACTGTTTTTT. This chain joins TRBV10-2 and TRBJ1-4; no firm D call. The V and J ends lost 0 bases and 8 bases respectively, with 10 bases between them. This CDR3 spans 14 amino acids. Germline assignment: CDR1 WSHSY and CDR2 SAAADI.